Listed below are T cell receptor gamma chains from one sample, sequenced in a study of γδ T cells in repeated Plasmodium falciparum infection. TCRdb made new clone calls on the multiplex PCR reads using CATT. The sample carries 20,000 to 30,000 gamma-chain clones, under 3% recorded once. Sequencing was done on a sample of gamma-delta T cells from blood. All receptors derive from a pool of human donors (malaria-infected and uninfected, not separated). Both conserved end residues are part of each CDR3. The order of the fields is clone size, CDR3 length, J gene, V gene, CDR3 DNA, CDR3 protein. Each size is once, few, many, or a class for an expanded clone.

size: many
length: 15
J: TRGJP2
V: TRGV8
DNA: TGTGCCACCTGGGATAGGCCGGGTAGTGATTGGATCAAGACGTTT
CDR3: CATWDRPGSDWIKTF

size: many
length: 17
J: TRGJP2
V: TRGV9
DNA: TGTGCCTTGTGGGAGGTGCAGAATAGCGGTAGTGATTGGATCAAGACGTTT
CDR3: CALWEVQNSGSDWIKTF

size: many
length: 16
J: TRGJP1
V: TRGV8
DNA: TGTGCCACCTGGACTCAGCGGGATACCACTGGTTGGTTCAAGATATTT
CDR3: CATWTQRDTTGWFKIF

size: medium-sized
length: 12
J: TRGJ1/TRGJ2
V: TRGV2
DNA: TGTGCCACCTGGGACGCAGGAGGTCTCAAACTCTTT
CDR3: CATWDAGGLKLF

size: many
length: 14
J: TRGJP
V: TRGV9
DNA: TGTGCCTCAGGGGGAGAGTTGGGCAAAAAAATCAAGGTATTT
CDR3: CASGGELGKKIKVF

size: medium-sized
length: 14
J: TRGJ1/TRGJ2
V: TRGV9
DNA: TGTGCCTTGTGGGAGGTACCCAGTGGGTATAAGAAACTCTTT
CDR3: CALWEVPSGYKKLF

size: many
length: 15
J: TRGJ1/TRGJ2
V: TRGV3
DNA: TGTGCCACCTGGGACAGGCCCGACATTAGTTATAAGAAACTCTTT
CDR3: CATWDRPDISYKKLF

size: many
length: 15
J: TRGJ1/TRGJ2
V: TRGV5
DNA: TGTGCCACCTGGGACAGGGAAGTGAATTATTATAAGAAACTCTTT
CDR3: CATWDREVNYYKKLF

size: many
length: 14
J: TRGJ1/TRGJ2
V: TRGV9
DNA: TGTGCCTTGTGGGAACCCCTCTTCGATTATAAGAAACTCTTT
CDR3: CALWEPLFDYKKLF

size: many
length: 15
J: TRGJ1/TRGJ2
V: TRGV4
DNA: TGTGCCACCTGGGATGGGCAGGTTCTTCATTATAAGAAACTCTTT
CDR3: CATWDGQVLHYKKLF

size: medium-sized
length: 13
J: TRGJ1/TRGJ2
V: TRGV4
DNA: TGTGCCACCTGGGATGCCCGTTATTATAAGAAACTCTTT
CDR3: CATWDARYYKKLF

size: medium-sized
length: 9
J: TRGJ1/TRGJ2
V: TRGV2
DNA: TGTGCCACCTGGGCCGGGAAGCTCTTT
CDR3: CATWAGKLF

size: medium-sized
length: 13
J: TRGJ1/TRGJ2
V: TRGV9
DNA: TGTGCCTTGTGGGAGGCCAATTATTATAAGAAACTCTTT
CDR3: CALWEANYYKKLF

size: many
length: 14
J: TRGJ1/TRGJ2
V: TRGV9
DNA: TGTGCCTTGTGGGAGGTGCTTCCCTATTATAAGAAACTCTTT
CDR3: CALWEVLPYYKKLF

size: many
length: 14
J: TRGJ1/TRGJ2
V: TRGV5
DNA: TGTGCCACCTGGGACAGGCCAATTTGTTATAAGAAACTCTTT
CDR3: CATWDRPICYKKLF

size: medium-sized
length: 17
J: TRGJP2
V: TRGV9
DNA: TGTGCCTTGTGGGATGAAATGCAATATAGTAGTGATTGGATCAAGACGTTT
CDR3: CALWDEMQYSSDWIKTF

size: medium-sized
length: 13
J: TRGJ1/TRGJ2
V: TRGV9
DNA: TGTGCCTTGTGGGAGGCAACACATTATAAGAAACTCTTT
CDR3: CALWEATHYKKLF

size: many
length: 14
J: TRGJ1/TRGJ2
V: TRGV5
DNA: TGTGCCACCTGGGACAGGCCCCCACAGCGGAAGAAACTCTTT
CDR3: CATWDRPPQRKKLF

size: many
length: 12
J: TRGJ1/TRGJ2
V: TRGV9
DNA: TGTGCCTTGTGGGAGGGGGGACGCAAGAAACTCTTT
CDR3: CALWEGGRKKLF

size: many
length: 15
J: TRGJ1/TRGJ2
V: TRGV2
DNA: TGTGCCACCTGGGACCTGTTTTGGGATTATTATAAGAAACTCTTT
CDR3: CATWDLFWDYYKKLF

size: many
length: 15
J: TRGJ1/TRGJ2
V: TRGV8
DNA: TGTGCCACCTGGGATAAAGGGGCGAATTATTATAAGAAACTCTTT
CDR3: CATWDKGANYYKKLF

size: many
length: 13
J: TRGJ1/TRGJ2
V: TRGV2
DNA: TGTGCCACCTGGGACGGGCCTCGGGATAAGAAACTCTTT
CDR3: CATWDGPRDKKLF

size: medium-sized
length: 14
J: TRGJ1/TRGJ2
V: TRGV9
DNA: TGTGCCTTGTGGGAGGGCTGTCGTTATTATAAGAAACTCTTT
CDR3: CALWEGCRYYKKLF

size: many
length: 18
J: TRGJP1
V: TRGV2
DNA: TGTGCCACCTGGGACGGGCCAGGTCCCAATACCACTGGTTGGTTCAAGATATTT
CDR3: CATWDGPGPNTTGWFKIF

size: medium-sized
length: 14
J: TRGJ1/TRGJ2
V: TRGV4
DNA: TGTGCCACCTGGGATGCCCCGGATTATTATAAGAAACTCTTT
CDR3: CATWDAPDYYKKLF

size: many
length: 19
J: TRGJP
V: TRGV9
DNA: TGTGCCTTGTGGGAGGCCATCTCTTCCTCGCAGTTGGGCAAAAAAATCAAGGTATTT
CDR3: CALWEAISSSQLGKKIKVF

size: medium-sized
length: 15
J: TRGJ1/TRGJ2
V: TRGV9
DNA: TGTGCCTTGTGGGAGTCATCACAGCCTTATTATAAGAAACTCTTT
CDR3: CALWESSQPYYKKLF

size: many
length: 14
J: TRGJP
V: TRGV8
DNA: TGTGCCACTTGGGATATTGGCACTGGTTGGTTCAAGGTATTT
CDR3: CATWDIGTGWFKVF

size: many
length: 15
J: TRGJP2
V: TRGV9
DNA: TGTGCCTTGTGGGAGGTCCCGGGTAGTGATTGGATCAAGACGTTT
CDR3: CALWEVPGSDWIKTF

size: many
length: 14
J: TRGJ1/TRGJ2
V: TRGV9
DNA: TGTGCCTTGTGGGAGGCGCAGGGGAGTTATAAGAAACTCTTT
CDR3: CALWEAQGSYKKLF

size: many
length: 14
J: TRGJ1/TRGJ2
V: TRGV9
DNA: TGTGCCTTGTGGAGTTTGACGAATTATTATAAGAAACTCTTT
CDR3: CALWSLTNYYKKLF

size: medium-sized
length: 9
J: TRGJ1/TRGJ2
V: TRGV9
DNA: TGTGCCTTGTCCTATAAGAAACTCTTT
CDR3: CALSYKKLF

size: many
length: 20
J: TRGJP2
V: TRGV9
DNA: TGTGCCTTGTGGGAGGTGCGGGGAAGTTACATAGGGAGTAGTGATTGGATCAAGACGTTT
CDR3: CALWEVRGSYIGSSDWIKTF

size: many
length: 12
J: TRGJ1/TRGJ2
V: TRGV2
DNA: TGTGCCACCTGGGACCCGAATTATAAGAAACTCTTT
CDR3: CATWDPNYKKLF

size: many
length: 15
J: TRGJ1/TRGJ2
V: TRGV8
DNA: TGTGCCACCTGGGATAGAGGGTCTGCTTATTATAAGAAACTCTTT
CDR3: CATWDRGSAYYKKLF

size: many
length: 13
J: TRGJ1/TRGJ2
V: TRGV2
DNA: TGTGCCACCTGGGACGGGCCGGATTATAAGAAACTCTTT
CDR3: CATWDGPDYKKLF

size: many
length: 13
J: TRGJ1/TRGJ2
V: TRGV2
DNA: TGTGCCACCTGGGACGGGCTTGGGGATAAGAAACTCTTT
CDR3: CATWDGLGDKKLF

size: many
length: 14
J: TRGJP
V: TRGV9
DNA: TGTGCCTTGTGGGAGCAGTTGGGCAAAAAAATCAAGGTATTT
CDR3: CALWEQLGKKIKVF

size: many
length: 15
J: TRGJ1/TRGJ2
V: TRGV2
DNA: TGTGCCACCTGGGACGGGCCGGGAATTTATTATAAGAAACTCTTT
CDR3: CATWDGPGIYYKKLF

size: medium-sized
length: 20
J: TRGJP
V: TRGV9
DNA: TGTGCCTTGTGGGAGGTCTGGTCTCTATTAGGAGAGTTGGGCAAAAAAATCAAGGTATTT
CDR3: CALWEVWSLLGELGKKIKVF

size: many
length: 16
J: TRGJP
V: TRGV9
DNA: TGTGCCTTGTGGGAGGTGCACCTGTTGGGCAAAAAAATCAAGGTATTT
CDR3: CALWEVHLLGKKIKVF

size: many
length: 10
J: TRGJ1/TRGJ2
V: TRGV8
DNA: TGTGCCACCTGGGAACGTAAGAAACTCTTT
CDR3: CATWERKKLF

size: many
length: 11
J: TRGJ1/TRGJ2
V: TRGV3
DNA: TGTGCCACCTGGGACAGGCTACAGAAACTCTTT
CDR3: CATWDRLQKLF

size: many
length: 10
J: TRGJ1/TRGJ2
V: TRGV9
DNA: TGTGCCTTGTGGGAGGGCACAAAACTCTTT
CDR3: CALWEGTKLF

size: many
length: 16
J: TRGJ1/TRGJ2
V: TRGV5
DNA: TGTGCCACCTGGGACAGGCTGAAGGGGATTTATTATAAGAAACTCTTT
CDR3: CATWDRLKGIYYKKLF

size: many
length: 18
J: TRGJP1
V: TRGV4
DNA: TGTGCCACCTGGGATGGGCCGAGGCGGCATACCACTGGTTGGTTCAAGATATTT
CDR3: CATWDGPRRHTTGWFKIF

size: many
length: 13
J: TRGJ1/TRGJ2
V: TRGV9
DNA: TGTGCCTTGTGGGAGGTGCCAAGGCAGGGGAAACTCTTT
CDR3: CALWEVPRQGKLF

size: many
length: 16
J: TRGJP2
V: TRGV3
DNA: TGTGCCACCTGGGACAGGCCAAATAGTAGTGATTGGATCAAGACGTTT
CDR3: CATWDRPNSSDWIKTF

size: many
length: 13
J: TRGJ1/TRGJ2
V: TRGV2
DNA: TGTGCCACCTGGGACGGTGTGTATTATAAGAAACTCTTT
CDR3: CATWDGVYYKKLF

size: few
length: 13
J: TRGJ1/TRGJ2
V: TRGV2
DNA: TGTGCCACCTGGGACGGGCGTAAAAGGGAGAAACTCTTT
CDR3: CATWDGRKREKLF

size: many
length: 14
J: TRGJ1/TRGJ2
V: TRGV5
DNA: TGTGCCACCTGGGACAGAAGGAATTATTACAAGAAACTCTTT
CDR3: CATWDRRNYYKKLF

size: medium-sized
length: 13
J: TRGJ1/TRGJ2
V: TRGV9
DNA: TGTGCCTTGTGGGAGGTGCGTCGATATAAGAAACTCTTT
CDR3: CALWEVRRYKKLF

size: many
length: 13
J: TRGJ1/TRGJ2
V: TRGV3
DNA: TGTGCCACCTGGGACATCCACTATTATAAGAAACTCTTT
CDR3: CATWDIHYYKKLF

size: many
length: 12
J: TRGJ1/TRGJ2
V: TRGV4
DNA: TGTGCCACCTGGGACCCTTGTTATAAGAAACTCTTT
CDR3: CATWDPCYKKLF

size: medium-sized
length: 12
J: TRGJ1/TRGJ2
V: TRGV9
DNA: TGTGCCTTGTGGGAGGGCAGTTCAGGGAAACTCTTT
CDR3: CALWEGSSGKLF

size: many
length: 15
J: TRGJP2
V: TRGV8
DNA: TGTGCCACCTGGGAACCGAGAAGTAGTGATTGGATCAAGACGTTT
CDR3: CATWEPRSSDWIKTF

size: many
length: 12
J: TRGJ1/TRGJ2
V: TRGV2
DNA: TGTGCCACCTGGGACGGAACATATAAGAGACTCTTT
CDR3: CATWDGTYKRLF

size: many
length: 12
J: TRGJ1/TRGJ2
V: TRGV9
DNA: TGTGCCTTGTGGAAAAATTATTATAAGAAACTCTTT
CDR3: CALWKNYYKKLF

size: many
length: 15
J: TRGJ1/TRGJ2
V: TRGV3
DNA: TGTGCCACCTGGGACAGGCTGTGGAATTATTATAAGAAACTCTTT
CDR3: CATWDRLWNYYKKLF

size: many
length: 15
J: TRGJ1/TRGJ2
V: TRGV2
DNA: TGTGCCACCTGGGACGGCTACATGAATTACTATAAGAAACTCTTT
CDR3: CATWDGYMNYYKKLF